Shown below are 26 T cell receptor beta chains from a single sample sequenced in a study of identical twins. TCRdb re-called the 5' RACE reads with MiXCR, one entry per CDR3 protein. The data contain 200,000 to 250,000 distinct CDR3 sequences, about 7.5% of them singletons. Separately, the same data were catalogued under a study of yellow fever vaccine responses in identical twins.

Sequencing used memory (CD45RO+) T cells sorted from blood. These receptors were collected from a woman between 18 and 29 years old in good health.

This clonotype occurred a few times. The genes are TRBV19 and TRBJ2-1; 11 positions agree with TRBD2. Trimming took 7 bases from V and 4 from J; bases not matched to a gene: 6. The CDR3 is 15 amino acids. Per the germline V gene, CDR1 is LNHDA and CDR2 is SQIVND (reference sequence). The CDR3 loop reads CASIKTSGGYNEQFF. CDR3 in DNA: TGTGCCAGTATCAAAACTAGCGGGGGATACAATGAGCAGTTCTTC.

The chain is built from TRBV29-1 and TRBJ1-2; the D gene is possibly TRBD1 (6 bases). Deletions cut 3 bases from V and 4 bases from J, with 15 bases between. The CDR3 is 14 amino acids. Germline V gene lookup returns CDR1 SQVTM and CDR2 ANQGSEA. In DNA form, the CDR3 reads TGCAGCGTTGATATTGCAGGGGAGGGCTATGGCTACACCTTC. Its translation is CSVDIAGEGYGYTF.

This clonotype occurred a few times. The chain carries TRBV7-3 and TRBJ2-2, with a weak D call TRBD2 (6 bases). Germline values: CDR1 SGHTA, CDR2 FQGTGA. The CDR3 runs to 14 residues. Between the trimmed V and J ends, which lost 4 bases and 1 base, there was a span of 7 bases. The CDR3 sequence: CASSSGRNTGELFF. CDR3 sequence (DNA): TGTGCCAGCAGCTCCGGGAGGAACACCGGGGAGCTGTTTTTT.

This clonotype was seen ten or more times. V and J are TRBV20-1 and TRBJ2-7; D is perhaps TRBD1 or TRBD2 (5 bases each). This CDR3 is built from 16 residues. Germline lookup yields CDR1 DFQATT and CDR2 SNEGSKA (reference sequence). Trimming took 5 bases from V and 1 from J, leaving 21 bases between them. CDR3 sequence (DNA): TGCAGTGCTGAGCCTATAGGCCGGGGCTTTTCCTACGAGCAGTACTTC. Its protein product is CSAEPIGRGFSYEQYF.

The chain recombines TRBV5-6 with TRBJ1-1, with D perhaps TRBD1 (6 bases). Germline V lookup: CDR1 SGHDT, CDR2 YYEEEE. Deletions cut 1 base from V and 4 bases from J, with 14 bases between. The CDR3 extends over 15 amino acids. The CDR3 DNA reads TGTGCCAGCAGCTTGAGGCAGGGGTCTGGCACTGAAGCTTTCTTT. Its translation: CASSLRQGSGTEAFF.

This chain joins TRBV6-5 and TRBJ2-6, with 12 positions matching TRBD1. The CDR3 extends over 17 amino acids. Trimming took 2 bases from V and 4 from J; bases not matched to a gene: 3. Germline CDR1 MNHEY, CDR2 SVGAGI. The CDR3 here is CASSYGDRGQGANVLTF. CDR3 nucleotide sequence: TGTGCCAGCAGTTACGGGGACAGGGGGCAAGGGGCCAACGTCCTGACTTTC.

This clonotype was seen at least ten times. The chain couples TRBV5-1 to TRBJ1-1; D perhaps matches TRBD1 (5 bases). Germline values: CDR1 SGHRS, CDR2 YFSETQ. This CDR3 is 15 amino acids long. V was trimmed by 4 bases and J by 1 base, leaving 14 bases between them. The CDR3 bases are TGCGCCAGCAGCCGGGAGGCAGGGCGGAACACTGAAGCTTTCTTT. Translation: CASSREAGRNTEAFF.

The genes are TRBV20-1 and TRBJ1-2, with D possibly matching TRBD1 (6 bases). Germline loops: CDR1 DFQATT, CDR2 SNEGSKA (reference sequence). The CDR3 has 15 amino acids. The V gene lost 2 bases and the J gene lost 6 bases, with 19 bases spanning the gap. CDR3 residues: CSARHPAQGWNGYTF. The CDR3, as DNA: TGCAGTGCTAGACACCCCGCACAGGGATGGAATGGCTACACCTTC.

This clonotype came up a few times. V and J are TRBV30 and TRBJ2-1; D gene ambiguous. CDR1 is GTSNPN and CDR2 is SVGIG in the germline V gene (reference sequence). This CDR3 spans 15 amino acids. V lost 4 bases, J lost 6 bases, and 19 bases lay in between. CDR3 in DNA: TGTGCCTGGAAGGGTCAAAGGGAATATCGCAATGAGCAGTTCTTC. The encoded protein is CAWKGQREYRNEQFF.

The chain couples TRBV7-8 to TRBJ1-5; the D gene is possibly TRBD1 (6 bases). CDR1 is SGHVS, CDR2 FQNEAQ, per germline. V was cut by 7 bases and J by 1 base, with 17 bases left in between. This CDR3 has 16 amino acids. CDR3 residues: CASTRGDKMSNQPQHF. CDR3 nucleotides: TGTGCCAGCACCCGCGGGGACAAAATGAGCAATCAGCCCCAGCATTTT.

In its sample, this clonotype was seen a few times. The V call is TRBV6-1, the J call TRBJ2-4; a possible D gene is TRBD2 (6 bases). CDR3 size: 13 residues. CDR1 and CDR2 (germline): MNHNS, SASEGT. The CDR3 is CLSGSIAKNIQYF. CDR3 in DNA: TGTCTTAGCGGTTCCATAGCCAAAAACATTCAGTACTTC.

This clonotype has ten or more counts. The rearrangement links TRBV12-3 or TRBV12-4 to TRBJ2-1; the match to TRBD1 covers 10 bases. CDR3 length: 15 amino acids. The J segment lost 4 bases and the V segment lost 3 bases, leaving 3 bases of the junction unmatched. CDR3 residues: CASSFRGQGYNEQFF. For the CDR3, the DNA is TGTGCCAGCAGTTTCCGGGGACAGGGGTACAATGAGCAGTTCTTC.

This clonotype was seen more than once but under ten times. The V call is TRBV6-5, the J call TRBJ2-3; D is undetermined. The ends were cut back, 0 bases at V and 0 bases at J, with 7 bases in the middle. CDR1 is MNHEY, CDR2 SVGAGI, per germline. The CDR3 consists of 15 residues. In DNA form, the CDR3 reads TGTGCCAGCAGTTACTCACCCAAAAGCACAGATACGCAGTATTTT. This sequence encodes CASSYSPKSTDTQYF.

The CDR3 loop reads CASSLGGGSFDEQFF. The CDR3 DNA reads as TGTGCCAGCAGCTTAGGGGGGGGGTCATTCGATGAGCAGTTCTTC. The rearrangement links TRBV7-3 to TRBJ2-1, with 7 bases fitting TRBD2. V lost 2 bases to trimming and J lost 8 bases; unmatched junction nucleotides: 9. CDR3 size: 15 residues. Germline values: CDR1 SGHTA, CDR2 FQGTGA. Combining the CDR3 with reference TRBV7-3 and TRBJ2-1 gives the whole variable domain GAGVSQTPSNKVTEKGKYVELRCDPISGHTALYWYRQSLGQGPEFLIYFQGTGAADDSGLPNDRFFAVRPEGSVSTLKIQRTERGDSAVYLCASSLGGGSFDEQFFGPGTRLTVL.

This clonotype was seen repeatedly, ten times or more. The genes are TRBV12-3 or TRBV12-4 and TRBJ1-2; perhaps TRBD1 as D (5 bases). This CDR3 has 13 residues. Trimming cost V 2 bases and J 2 bases, with 6 bases left between them. The CDR3 DNA is TGTGCCAGCAGTTTACGGGACAACTATGGCTACACCTTC. Protein: CASSLRDNYGYTF.

This clonotype was recorded at least ten times. The gene calls are TRBV4-2 and TRBJ2-2; D not certain. V lost 0 bases and J lost 6, with 11 bases in between. CDR1 and CDR2 (germline): LGHNA, YNFKEQ. The CDR3 spans 15 residues. In nucleotides, the CDR3 is TGTGCCAGCAGCCAAGATACCCTATTATCCGGGGAGCTGTTTTTT. Translating it yields CASSQDTLLSGELFF.

This clonotype was recorded a few times. This chain joins TRBV29-1 and TRBJ2-3; 9 nucleotides align to TRBD1. Germline CDR1 reads SQVTM; CDR2 reads ANQGSEA. V lost 6 bases to trimming and J lost 6 bases; unmatched junction nucleotides: 7. This CDR3 region has 13 residues. The CDR3 sequence: CSVTGTGFDTQYF. The CDR3 DNA is TGCAGCGTGACCGGGACAGGGTTCGATACGCAGTATTTT.

Here the CDR3 DNA reads TGTGCCACAGGGGGCCAGCCCCAGCATTTT. It encodes CATGGQPQHF. The chain is built from TRBV28 and TRBJ1-5; 8 bases align to TRBD1. Germline CDR1 reads MDHEN; CDR2 reads SYDVKM. V trimming: 10 bases; J trimming: 7 bases; junction bases outside the gene matches: 0. There are 10 residues in the CDR3.

This clonotype has a count of ten or more. The J gene is TRBJ1-3, the V gene TRBV3-1; no clear D. The CDR3 is 18 residues long. The V gene's germline CDR1 is LGHDT and CDR2 YNNKEL (reference sequence). V lost 0 bases and J lost 0, with 15 bases in between. In DNA, the CDR3 is TGTGCCAGCAGCCAAGATCCAGGACGGCCTCACTCTGGAAACACCATATATTTT. It is translated as CASSQDPGRPHSGNTIYF.

This rearrangement joins TRBV7-2 to TRBJ2-7, with TRBD1 matching 9 bases. This CDR3 region has 13 residues. Germline V gene sequence: CDR1 SGHTA, CDR2 FQGNSA. V lost 4 bases to trimming and J lost 10 bases; unmatched junction nucleotides: 8. CDR3 sequence reads: CASSSGGDRDQYF. CDR3 sequence (DNA): TGTGCCAGCAGCTCTGGTGGGGACAGGGATCAGTACTTC. The whole variable domain, remainder taken from reference TRBV7-2 and TRBJ2-7, is GAGVSQSPSNKVTEKGKDVELRCDPISGHTALYWYRQSLGQGLEFLIYFQGNSAPDKSGLPSDRFSAERTGGSVSTLTIQRTQQEDSAVYLCASSSGGDRDQYFGPGTRLTVT.

V gene TRBV5-1 combines with J gene TRBJ2-7; D is possibly TRBD1 or TRBD2 (6 bases each). This CDR3 spans 14 amino acids. Trimming removed 4 bases from V and 7 bases from J, with 18 bases in between. CDR1 and CDR2 from the germline V gene are SGHRS and YFSETQ. The DNA of the CDR3 is TGCGCCAGCAGCGAACAGGGACTGGAAGGGGAGCAGTACTTC. As protein: CASSEQGLEGEQYF.

The table lists this clonotype with many counts. The chain is built from TRBV5-1 and TRBJ2-7, with 10 bases identical to TRBD1. Unmatched junction bases numbered 7, after V lost 4 bases and J lost 6 bases. Germline CDR1 reads SGHRS; CDR2 reads YFSETQ. The CDR3 covers 14 residues. As DNA, the CDR3 is TGCGCCAGCAGCCTTGCCGGGACAGGGGTCGAGCAGTACTTC. It is translated as CASSLAGTGVEQYF.

The table lists this clonotype with many counts. This rearrangement joins TRBV12-3 or TRBV12-4 to TRBJ2-2, with 8 nucleotides matching TRBD2. This CDR3 is built from 16 residues. V lost 6 bases, J lost 4 bases, and 10 bases stayed unmatched. The DNA for the CDR3 is TGTGCCAGCAGCAGGACTAGCAGCTCCACCACCGGGGAGCTGTTTTTT. Translated: CASSRTSSSTTGELFF.

This clonotype was observed a handful of times. As DNA, the CDR3 is TGTGCCAGCAGCCAAGAGTTGGAGTTGGGGGGCCCCGCTCAAGAGACCCAGTACTTC. Residues: CASSQELELGGPAQETQYF. The gene calls are TRBV3-1 and TRBJ2-5; D might be TRBD1 or TRBD2, each matching 6 bases. CDR3 size: 19 residues. Germline V CDR1 and CDR2: LGHDT, YNNKEL (reference sequence). V lost 0 bases and J 2 bases, leaving 22 bases between the germline ends.

The rearrangement joins TRBV6-1 to TRBJ2-7; 8 bases agree with TRBD2. The ends lost 5 bases at V and 2 bases at J; junction bases unmatched: 8. Germline CDR1 is MNHNS and CDR2 is SASEGT. The CDR3 runs 15 residues. In DNA form, the CDR3 reads TGTGCCAGCAGTCGGTATACTAGCGGAACCTACGAGCAGTACTTC. It is translated as CASSRYTSGTYEQYF.

This clonotype was detected ten times or more. This chain uses TRBV20-1 with TRBJ2-2; 12 nucleotides align to TRBD2. CDR3 length equals 15 residues. Germline values: CDR1 DFQATT, CDR2 SNEGSKA (reference sequence). J gave up 6 bases and V 4 bases, and 6 bases lay outside the gene matches. CDR3 coding DNA: TGCAGTGCTAACAAACTAGCGGGGGGAGCCGGGGAGCTGTTTTTT. It yields the protein CSANKLAGGAGELFF.